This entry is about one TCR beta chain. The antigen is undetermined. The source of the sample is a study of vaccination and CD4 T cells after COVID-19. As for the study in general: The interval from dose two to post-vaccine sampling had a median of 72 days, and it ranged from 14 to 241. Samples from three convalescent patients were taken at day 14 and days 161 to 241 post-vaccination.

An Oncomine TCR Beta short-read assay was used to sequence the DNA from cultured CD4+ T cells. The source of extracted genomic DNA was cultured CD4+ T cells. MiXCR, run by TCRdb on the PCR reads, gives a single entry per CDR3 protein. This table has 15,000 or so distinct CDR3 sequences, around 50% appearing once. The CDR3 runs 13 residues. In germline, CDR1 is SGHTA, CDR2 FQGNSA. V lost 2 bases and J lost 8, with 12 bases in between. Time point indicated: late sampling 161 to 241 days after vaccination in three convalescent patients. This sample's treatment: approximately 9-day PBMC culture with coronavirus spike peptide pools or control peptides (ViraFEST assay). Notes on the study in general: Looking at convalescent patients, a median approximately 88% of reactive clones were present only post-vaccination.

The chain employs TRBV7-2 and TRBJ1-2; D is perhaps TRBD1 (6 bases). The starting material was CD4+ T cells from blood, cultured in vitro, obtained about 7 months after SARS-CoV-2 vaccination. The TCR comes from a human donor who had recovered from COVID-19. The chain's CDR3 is CASSLFGGRGYTF. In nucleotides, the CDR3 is TGTGCCAGCAGCTTATTCGGGGGCCGGGGCTACACCTTC.